This TCR beta chain was found in a study of beta chain features in type 1 diabetes. Study overall: The patient and healthy donor groups were comparable for age, gender and cell yields. Taken together, all samples contributed approximately 110 million examined sorted cells. Broader study findings: The similarity of naive, central memory and Treg TCRB repertoires appeared greater among patients than among healthy donors.

cDNA synthesis used the whole RNA isolate, giving expressed TCRB sequences. The data were produced by immunoSEQ multiplex PCR, yet TCRdb's version contains in-frame clones alone and is incomplete. The sample has 450,000 to 600,000 clones; about 32% are singletons. On this clone: No antigen is known for it. Different DNA sequences within this sample yield the same CDR3.

Each population that was sorted was more than 98% pure. Trimming took off 1 base at V and 3 bases at J, with 10 bases between the two ends. Germline assignment: CDR1 SGHTA and CDR2 FQGNSA. The CDR3 covers 14 residues. The V gene is TRBV7-2, the J gene TRBJ2-7, with D possibly called TRBD1 or TRBD2 (5 bases each). This TCR was sampled from a man in his late teens or twenties in good health. Sequencing used naive CD4+ T cells from blood. DNA of the CDR3: TGTGCCAGCAGCTTAGGACTGGGGGTCTACGAGCAGTACTTC. Translation: CASSLGLGVYEQYF.